This entry lists 32 T cell receptor beta chains sequenced from one sample in a study of blood T cells in healthy people across ages. PCR was performed a second time for roughly 6 to 12 cycles using a sample-barcoded 5' primer and a J-beta primer mix. TCRdb re-analysed the 5' RACE reads in MiXCR, keeping a single row per CDR3 protein. The repertoire holds 850,000 to 1,000,000 distinct CDR3 sequences, with around 46% as singletons. The sequencing input was blood. These receptors were obtained from a man between 25 and 39 years old in good health.

This clonotype was recorded a few times. The V and J genes are TRBV20-1 and TRBJ2-7; a possible D gene is TRBD2 (5 bases). Trimming pared 6 bases from V and 1 base from J, leaving 16 bases between. Germline CDR1 is DFQATT and CDR2 is SNEGSKA (reference sequence). CDR3 length: 14 residues. The CDR3 is CSAQTGKGSYEQYF. The DNA for the CDR3 is TGCAGTGCCCAAACCGGGAAAGGGTCCTACGAGCAGTACTTC.

This sequence joins TRBV25-1 and TRBJ1-4, with 8 positions matching TRBD1. CDR3 size: 15 residues. Germline V lookup: CDR1 MGHDK, CDR2 SYGVNS. The trim removed 4 bases at V and 7 bases at J, leaving 8 bases unmatched. DNA for the CDR3: TGTGCCAGCAGTGCCGACAGGGGAGGTCGTGAAAAACTGTTTTTT. Its protein is CASSADRGGREKLFF.

This chain connects TRBV7-9 to TRBJ1-1, with 7 bases lining up with TRBD1. The length of the CDR3 is 15 residues. The germline V gene has CDR1 SEHNR and CDR2 FQNEAQ (reference sequence). With V trimmed by 1 base and J by 4 bases, 6 bases remained unmatched. The CDR3, as DNA: TGTGCCAGCAGCTTAGGAAGACAGGGTTCCACTGAAGCTTTCTTT. Translation: CASSLGRQGSTEAFF.

This clonotype was found once. Germline is not matched at one junction end, which may reflect a read error. The chain has TRBV3-1 and TRBJ2-1, with 9 bases identical to TRBD2. CDR3 size: 16 residues. Germline V gene lookup returns CDR1 LGHDT and CDR2 YNNKEL (reference sequence). The CDR3 DNA reads as TGTGCCAGCAGCCAACGGCTAGCGGGGTCCTGCAATGAGCAGTTCTTC. Translating it yields CASSQRLAGSCNEQFF.

This chain connects TRBV5-1 to TRBJ2-4, with 10 nucleotides matching TRBD1. The J call may be in error: the DNA end matches TRBJ2-7 better. Germline V CDR1 and CDR2: SGHRS, YFSETQ. The CDR3 sequence is 15 residues long. CDR3 DNA sequence: TGCGCCAGCAGCTCGGGACAGGGGACGCCCAACGAGCAGTACTTC. Encoded protein: CASSSGQGTPNEQYF.

V usage is TRBV4-1 and J usage is TRBJ1-2; no reliable D call. The CDR3 totals 15 residues. Germline loops: CDR1 MGHRA, CDR2 YSYEKL. Trimming removed 5 bases at V and 6 bases at J, with 19 bases between. In nucleotides, the CDR3 is TGCGCCAGCAGCATTCCTACCCACAGAGTAGATGGCTACACCTTC. Encoded protein: CASSIPTHRVDGYTF.

The chain carries TRBV4-1 and TRBJ2-7, with D possibly being TRBD1 (7 bases). Looked up from germline, CDR1 is MGHRA and CDR2 is YSYEKL. The CDR3 is made up of 15 amino acids. V was clipped by 4 bases and J by 3 bases, with 16 bases between them. This CDR3 is CASSPQGQGGYEQYF. The CDR3 bases are TGCGCCAGCAGCCCGCAGGGGCAGGGGGGCTACGAGCAGTACTTC.

This rearrangement joins TRBV4-3 to TRBJ2-6; D remains ambiguous. The ends were cut back, 0 bases at V and 4 bases at J, with 7 bases in the middle. The CDR3 length is 15 residues. Per germline, CDR1 LGHNA and CDR2 YSLEER. The CDR3 protein is CASSQEAWGANVLTF. CDR3 nucleotide sequence: TGCGCCAGCAGCCAAGAAGCGTGGGGGGCCAACGTCCTGACTTTC.

V gene TRBV12-3 or TRBV12-4 combines with J gene TRBJ2-3, with D unclear. The CDR3 is 15 amino acids. The germline V and J ends were trimmed by 3 bases and 3 bases, with 13 bases remaining between them. CDR3 sequence reads: CASSFLRSRTDTQYF. The CDR3 DNA reads TGTGCCAGCAGTTTCCTCAGGAGCCGAACAGATACGCAGTATTTT.

The chain employs TRBV10-3 and TRBJ1-1; tentatively, D is TRBD1 (5 bases). Germline lookup yields CDR1 ENHRY and CDR2 SYGVKD. V lost 10 bases and J lost 2, with 14 bases in between. The length of the CDR3 is 13 residues. The CDR3 protein is CATGGTANTEAFF. DNA for the CDR3: TGTGCCACCGGGGGGACGGCTAACACTGAAGCTTTCTTT.

This clonotype was seen only a few times. This sequence joins TRBV6-1 and TRBJ2-7; TRBD2 might be the D (5 bases). Between the trimmed V and J ends, which lost 3 bases and 3 bases, there was a span of 12 bases. This CDR3 region has 14 residues. The germline gives CDR1 MNHNS, CDR2 SASEGT. The CDR3 bases are TGTGCCAGCAGTGACTTGGACTTAGACTACGAGCAGTACTTC. Translated, it gives CASSDLDLDYEQYF.

This clonotype was found many times. The chain couples TRBV13 to TRBJ2-7, with 8 bases lining up with TRBD2. Per the germline V gene, CDR1 is PRHDT and CDR2 is FYEKMQ (reference sequence). The CDR3 loop spans 16 amino acids. V was clipped by 7 bases and J by 0 bases; unmatched bases: 11. The CDR3 is CASTSLAGQGSYEQYF. CDR3 coding DNA: TGTGCCAGCACCTCTTTAGCGGGGCAAGGCTCCTACGAGCAGTACTTC.

This clonotype was detected a few times. The J gene is TRBJ2-1, the V gene TRBV6-5, with a possible D match to TRBD2 (5 bases). The ends were cut back, 8 bases at V and 0 bases at J, with 17 bases in the middle. CDR3 length: 16 residues. Germline V gives CDR1 MNHEY, CDR2 SVGAGI. DNA for the CDR3: TGTGCCAGCCTTATATCGGCGGGTAGCTCCTACAATGAGCAGTTCTTC. This sequence encodes CASLISAGSSYNEQFF.

The chain couples TRBV5-1 to TRBJ2-1; D perhaps matches TRBD1 (6 bases). The CDR3 is made up of 14 amino acids. With 0 bases removed from V and 9 bases from J, the gap between germline ends came to 13 bases. Germline lookup yields CDR1 SGHRS and CDR2 YFSETQ. The CDR3 sequence is CASSLEAGAGEQFF. In DNA, the CDR3 is TGCGCCAGCAGCTTGGAGGCAGGGGCGGGTGAGCAGTTCTTC. Looking up the rest from reference TRBV5-1 and TRBJ2-1 gives the full variable domain: KAGVTQTPRYLIKTRGQQVTLSCSPISGHRSVSWYQQTPGQGLQFLFEYFSETQRNKGNFPGRFSGRQFSNSRSEMNVSTLELGDSALYLCASSLEAGAGEQFFGPGTRLTVL.

V gene TRBV4-3 combines with J gene TRBJ2-2; 7 bases align to TRBD2. CDR1 and CDR2 (germline): LGHNA, YSLEER. This CDR3 is 16 amino acids long. The V segment lost 1 base and the J segment 1 base; nucleotides outside the gene matches: 3. The CDR3 spells CASSQGSGVNTGELFF. As DNA, the CDR3 is TGCGCCAGCAGCCAAGGAAGCGGGGTGAACACCGGGGAGCTGTTTTTT.

This clonotype turned up a few times. The chain has TRBV10-3 and TRBJ2-1, with a weak D call TRBD1 (6 bases). The germline CDR1 and CDR2 sequences are ENHRY and SYGVKD. Trimming pared 10 bases from V and 5 bases from J, leaving 18 bases between. The CDR3 length is 14 residues. In DNA, the CDR3 is TGTGCCACCTGGGACACCGGGGATGACAATGAGCAGTTCTTC. Protein sequence: CATWDTGDDNEQFF.

This clonotype was observed a handful of times. This chain's CDR3 is CASSYVRGDTQYF. In DNA form, the CDR3 reads TGTGCCAGCAGTTATGTAAGGGGAGATACGCAGTATTTT. The chain recombines TRBV6-5 with TRBJ2-3; a weak D match, TRBD1 (5 bases). Germline V gene lookup returns CDR1 MNHEY and CDR2 SVGAGI. The CDR3 runs 13 residues. V lost 3 bases and J lost 5, with 9 bases in between.

This clonotype was picked up a small number of times. The chain links TRBV29-1 to TRBJ1-1, with a weak D call TRBD1 (6 bases). Trimming removed 3 bases from V and 7 bases from J, with 12 bases in between. CDR1 is SQVTM, CDR2 ANQGSEA, per germline. CDR3 length: 12 residues. DNA of the CDR3: TGCAGCGTTGAGGGGGGCTCCGGTGAAGCTTTCTTT. Translating it yields CSVEGGSGEAFF.

The sample holds one count of this clonotype. The rearrangement joins TRBV7-2 to TRBJ2-5; the D is unclear. The J call may be wrong; the DNA end is better matched by TRBJ2-7. The CDR3 is made up of 15 amino acids. Germline CDR1 reads SGHTA; CDR2 reads FQGNSA. CDR3 region: CASSSLGPSFDEQYF. CDR3 nucleotide sequence: TGTGCCAGCAGCTCCCTGGGCCCCTCTTTCGACGAGCAGTACTTC.

The chain has TRBV7-2 and TRBJ2-7; D uncertain. The germline CDR1 and CDR2 sequences are SGHTA and FQGNSA. The CDR3 has 14 residues. Trimming removed 1 base at V and 0 bases at J, with 7 bases between. The CDR3 here is CASSLELHSYEQYF. CDR3 sequence (DNA): TGTGCCAGCAGCTTAGAGCTACACTCCTACGAGCAGTACTTC.

This clonotype showed up just a few times. The chain is built from TRBV5-1 and TRBJ1-2, with 7 bases fitting TRBD1. CDR3 size: 16 residues. Trimming at V came to 0 bases and at J to 5 bases, leaving 10 bases not matched to a gene. Per germline, CDR1 SGHRS and CDR2 YFSETQ. CDR3 protein: CASSLDGGQPTYGYTF. DNA of the CDR3: TGCGCCAGCAGCTTGGACGGGGGACAGCCTACTTATGGCTACACCTTC.

This sequence joins TRBV13 and TRBJ2-7; TRBD1 aligns across 8 bases. The CDR3 has 14 amino acids. Germline V CDR1 and CDR2: PRHDT, FYEKMQ (reference sequence). The V gene end was trimmed by 4 bases and the J gene end by 2 bases; junction bases not matched to a gene: 4. The CDR3 DNA sequence: TGTGCCAGCAGCTCCAGGGGGCTAACCTACGAGCAGTACTTC. Its translation is CASSSRGLTYEQYF.

The genes are TRBV5-1 and TRBJ2-7, with TRBD2 as a possible D gene (6 bases). V was cut by 4 bases and J by 2 bases, with 13 bases left in between. The germline gives CDR1 SGHRS, CDR2 YFSETQ. This CDR3 region has 14 residues. DNA for the CDR3: TGCGCCAGCAGCGGCGGGACGATTACCTACGAGCAGTACTTC. Its protein is CASSGGTITYEQYF.

The chain has TRBV5-6 and TRBJ2-7; no reliable D call. Trimming left V 5 bases short and J 0 bases short, with 12 bases between. This CDR3 is built from 14 residues. Germline CDR1 reads SGHDT; CDR2 reads YYEEEE. Here the CDR3 DNA reads TGTGCCAGCAGATACCGGTCCAGCTCCTACGAGCAGTACTTC. Amino acid sequence: CASRYRSSSYEQYF.

This clonotype was seen only once. The CDR3 DNA reads as TGTGCCAGCAGTGGCTCGACGCAGTATTTT. Translation gives CASSGSTQYF. This rearrangement joins TRBV12-3 or TRBV12-4 to TRBJ2-3; no reliable D call. Trimming left V 5 bases short and J 9 bases short, with 6 bases between. The CDR3 is 10 amino acids.

With respect to this clonotype: A much larger clone is a single base away; this may be a read error. The chain employs TRBV7-6 and TRBJ2-3; TRBD1 matches at 11 bases. This CDR3 comprises 15 residues. CDR1 and CDR2 (germline): SGHVS, FNYEAQ. CDR3 amino acids: CASSPRTGGSETQYF. In DNA form, the CDR3 reads TGTGCCAGCAGCCCTAGGACAGGGGGCTCAGAGACGCAGTATTTT.

This clonotype was detected a few times. The V call is TRBV6-5, the J call TRBJ2-3, with D unclear. From germline, CDR1 is MNHEY and CDR2 SVGAGI. This CDR3 has 12 amino acids. Trimming pared 6 bases from V and 3 bases from J, leaving 7 bases between. CDR3 loop: CASRATTDTQYF. CDR3 DNA sequence: TGTGCCAGCAGGGCGACAACAGATACGCAGTATTTT.

J is TRBJ2-1 and V is TRBV6-1; no definite D call. V lost 1 base and J lost 2, with 9 bases in between. This CDR3 spans 15 amino acids. Germline loops: CDR1 MNHNS, CDR2 SASEGT. The CDR3 DNA reads TGTGCCAGCAGTGAAGGGACGGACCCCTACAATGAGCAGTTCTTC. Its protein is CASSEGTDPYNEQFF.

The rearrangement links TRBV5-1 to TRBJ2-7; D ambiguous. The CDR3 consists of 13 residues. V was clipped by 0 bases and J by 6 bases, with 10 bases between them. Germline V gene lookup returns CDR1 SGHRS and CDR2 YFSETQ. The CDR3 DNA reads TGCGCCAGCAGCTTGGAGCTGCCCGCCGAGCAGTACTTC. Protein sequence: CASSLELPAEQYF. The entire variable domain, with the rest obtained from reference TRBV5-1 and TRBJ2-7, is as follows: KAGVTQTPRYLIKTRGQQVTLSCSPISGHRSVSWYQQTPGQGLQFLFEYFSETQRNKGNFPGRFSGRQFSNSRSEMNVSTLELGDSALYLCASSLELPAEQYFGPGTRLTVT.

The chain is built from TRBV7-2 and TRBJ2-5; no reliable D call. The CDR3 contains 13 residues. The germline V gene has CDR1 SGHTA and CDR2 FQGNSA. V lost 4 bases to trimming and J lost 5 bases, with 11 bases between them. CDR3 in DNA: TGTGCCAGCAGCTACGTTCGCCTGGAGACCCAGTACTTC. Translated, it gives CASSYVRLETQYF.

The chain carries TRBV27 and TRBJ2-7; D not resolved. V lost 0 bases and J lost 4, with 16 bases in between. CDR1 MNHEY and CDR2 SMNVEV come from the germline V gene (reference sequence). The CDR3 loop spans 16 amino acids. CDR3 DNA sequence: TGTGCCAGCAGTTTATCCCCGATGGGGTCCGGGTACGAGCAGTACTTC. This encodes CASSLSPMGSGYEQYF.

This clonotype showed up just a few times. V usage is TRBV20-1 and J usage is TRBJ2-7, with D perhaps TRBD1 or TRBD2 (5 bases each). Germline V gene data show CDR1 as DFQATT and CDR2 as SNEGSKA (reference sequence). Between the trimmed V and J ends, which lost 3 bases and 2 bases, there was a span of 8 bases. The CDR3 is made up of 12 amino acids. CDR3 in amino acids: CSASWGTYEQYF. The CDR3 nucleotides read TGCAGTGCTAGCTGGGGGACCTACGAGCAGTACTTC.